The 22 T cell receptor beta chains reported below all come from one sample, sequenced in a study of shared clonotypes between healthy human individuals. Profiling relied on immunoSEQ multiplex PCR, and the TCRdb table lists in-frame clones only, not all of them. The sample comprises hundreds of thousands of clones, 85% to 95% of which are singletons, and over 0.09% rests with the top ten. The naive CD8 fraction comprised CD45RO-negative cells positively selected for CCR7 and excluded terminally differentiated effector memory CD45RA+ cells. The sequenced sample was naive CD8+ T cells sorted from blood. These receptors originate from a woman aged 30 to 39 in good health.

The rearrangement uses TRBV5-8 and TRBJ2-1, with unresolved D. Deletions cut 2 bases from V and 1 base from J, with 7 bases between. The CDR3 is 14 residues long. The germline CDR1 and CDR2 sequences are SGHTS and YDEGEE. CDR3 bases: TGTGCCAGCAGCTTCGGGTTTTCCTACAATGAGCAGTTCTTC. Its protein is CASSFGFSYNEQFF.

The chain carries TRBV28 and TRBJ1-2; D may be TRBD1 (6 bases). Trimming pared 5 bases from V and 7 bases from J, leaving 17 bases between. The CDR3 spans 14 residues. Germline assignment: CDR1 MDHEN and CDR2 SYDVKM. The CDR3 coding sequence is TGTGCCAGCAGTCTTAGGGGAGGGGGGCTTGGCTACACCTTC. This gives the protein CASSLRGGGLGYTF.

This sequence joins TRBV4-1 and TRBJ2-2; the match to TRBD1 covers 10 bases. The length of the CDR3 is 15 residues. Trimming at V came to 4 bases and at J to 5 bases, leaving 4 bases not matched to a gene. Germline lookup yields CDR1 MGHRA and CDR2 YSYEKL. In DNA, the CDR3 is TGCGCCAGCAGCCTCTGGGGACAGGGGACCGGGGAGCTGTTTTTT. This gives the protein CASSLWGQGTGELFF.

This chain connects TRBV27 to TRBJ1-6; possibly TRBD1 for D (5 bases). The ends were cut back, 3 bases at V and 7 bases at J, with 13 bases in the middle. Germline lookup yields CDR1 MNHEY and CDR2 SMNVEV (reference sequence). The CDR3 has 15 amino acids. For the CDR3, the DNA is TGTGCCAGCAGTTTCGGGCAGGGTTACAATTCACCCCTCCACTTT. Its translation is CASSFGQGYNSPLHF.

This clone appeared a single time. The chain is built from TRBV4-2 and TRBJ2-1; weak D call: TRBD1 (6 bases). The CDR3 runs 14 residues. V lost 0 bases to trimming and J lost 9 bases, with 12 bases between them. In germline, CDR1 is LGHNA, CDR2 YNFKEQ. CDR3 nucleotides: TGTGCCAGCAGCCAAGAGGGGGCGGCGGTTGAGCAGTTCTTC. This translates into CASSQEGAAVEQFF.

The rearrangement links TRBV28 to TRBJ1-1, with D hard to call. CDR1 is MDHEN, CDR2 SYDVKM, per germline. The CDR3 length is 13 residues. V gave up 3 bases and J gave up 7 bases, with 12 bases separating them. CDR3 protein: CASSFPRGNEAFF. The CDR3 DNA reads TGTGCCAGCAGTTTCCCGCGAGGGAATGAAGCTTTCTTT.

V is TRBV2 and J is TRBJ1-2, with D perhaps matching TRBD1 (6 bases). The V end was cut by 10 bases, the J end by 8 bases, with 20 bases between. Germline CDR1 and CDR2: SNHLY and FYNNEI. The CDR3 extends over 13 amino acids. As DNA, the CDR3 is TGTGCCAAGGGACACCCATTATCCTTCGGCTACACCTTC. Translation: CAKGHPLSFGYTF.

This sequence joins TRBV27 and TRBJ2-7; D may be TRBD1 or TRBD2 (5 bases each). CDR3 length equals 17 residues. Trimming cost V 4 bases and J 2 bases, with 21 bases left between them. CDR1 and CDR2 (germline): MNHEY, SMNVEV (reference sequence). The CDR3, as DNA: TGTGCCAGCAGTTCTAAGGCCCTGGCAGGGACCCCCTACGAGCAGTACTTC. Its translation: CASSSKALAGTPYEQYF.

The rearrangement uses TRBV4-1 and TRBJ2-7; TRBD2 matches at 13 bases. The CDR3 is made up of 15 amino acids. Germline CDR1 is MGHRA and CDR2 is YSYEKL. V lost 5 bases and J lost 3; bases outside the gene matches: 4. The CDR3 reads CASSIGLAGDYEQYF. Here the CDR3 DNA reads TGCGCCAGCAGCATCGGACTAGCGGGGGACTACGAGCAGTACTTC.

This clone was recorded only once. CDR3 residues: CASSALTSGSPDEQFF. DNA for the CDR3: TGCGCCAGCAGCGCTCTTACTAGCGGGAGTCCCGATGAGCAGTTCTTC. The chain carries TRBV4-1 and TRBJ2-1; 11 nucleotides agree with TRBD2. The CDR3 sequence is 16 residues long. V trimming: 5 bases; J trimming: 8 bases; junction bases outside the gene matches: 11. Germline V gives CDR1 MGHRA, CDR2 YSYEKL.

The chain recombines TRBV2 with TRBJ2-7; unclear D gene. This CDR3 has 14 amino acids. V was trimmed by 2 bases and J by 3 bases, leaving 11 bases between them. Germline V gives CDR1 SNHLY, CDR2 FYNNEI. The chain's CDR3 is CASSENSSDYEQYF. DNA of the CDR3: TGTGCCAGCAGTGAAAATTCTTCCGACTACGAGCAGTACTTC.

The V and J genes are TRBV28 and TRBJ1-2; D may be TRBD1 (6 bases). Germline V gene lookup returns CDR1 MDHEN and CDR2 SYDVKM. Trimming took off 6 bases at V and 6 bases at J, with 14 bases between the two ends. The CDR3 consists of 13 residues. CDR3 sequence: CASRRGSFDGYTF. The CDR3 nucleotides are TGTGCCAGCAGGAGGGGGTCGTTCGATGGCTACACCTTC.

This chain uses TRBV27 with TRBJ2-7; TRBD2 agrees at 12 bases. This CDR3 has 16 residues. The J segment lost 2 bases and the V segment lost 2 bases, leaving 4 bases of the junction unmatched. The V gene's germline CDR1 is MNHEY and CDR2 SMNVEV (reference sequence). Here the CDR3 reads CASSLVLAGGPYEQYF. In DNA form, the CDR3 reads TGTGCCAGCAGTTTAGTCCTAGCGGGAGGGCCCTACGAGCAGTACTTC.

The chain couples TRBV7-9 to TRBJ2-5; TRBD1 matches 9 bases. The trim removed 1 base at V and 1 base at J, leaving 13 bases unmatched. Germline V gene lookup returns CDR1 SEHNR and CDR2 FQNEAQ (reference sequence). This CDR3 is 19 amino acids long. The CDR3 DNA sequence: TGTGCCAGCAGCTTAGTCTGGGGTTGGGGGACAGGGCGCCAAGAGACCCAGTACTTC. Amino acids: CASSLVWGWGTGRQETQYF.

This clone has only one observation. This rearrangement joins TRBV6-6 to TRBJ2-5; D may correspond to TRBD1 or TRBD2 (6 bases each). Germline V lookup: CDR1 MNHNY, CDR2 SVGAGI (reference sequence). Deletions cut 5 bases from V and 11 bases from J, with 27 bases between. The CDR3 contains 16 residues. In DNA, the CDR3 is TGTGCCAGCAGTCTGCCGCCGGGACACGGACTAATTAGGCAGTACTTC. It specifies CASSLPPGHGLIRQYF.

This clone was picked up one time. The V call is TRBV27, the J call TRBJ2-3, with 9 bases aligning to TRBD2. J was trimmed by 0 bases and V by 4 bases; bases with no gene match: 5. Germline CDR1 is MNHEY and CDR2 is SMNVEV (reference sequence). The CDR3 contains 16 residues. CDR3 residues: CASSSGLAHSTDTQYF. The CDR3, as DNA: TGTGCCAGCAGTTCGGGACTAGCCCACAGCACAGATACGCAGTATTTT.

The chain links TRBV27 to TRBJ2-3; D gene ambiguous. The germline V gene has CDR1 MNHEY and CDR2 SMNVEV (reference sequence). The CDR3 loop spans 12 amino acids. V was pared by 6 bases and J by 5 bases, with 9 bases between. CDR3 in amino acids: CASSPHGDTQYF. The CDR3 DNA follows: TGTGCCAGCAGCCCACACGGAGATACGCAGTATTTT.

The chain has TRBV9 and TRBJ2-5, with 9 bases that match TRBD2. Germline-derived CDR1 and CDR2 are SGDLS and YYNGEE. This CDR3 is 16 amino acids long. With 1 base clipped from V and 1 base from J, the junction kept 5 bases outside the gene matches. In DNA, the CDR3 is TGTGCCAGCAGCGTATGGCAGCGGGAGGCCCAAGAGACCCAGTACTTC. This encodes CASSVWQREAQETQYF. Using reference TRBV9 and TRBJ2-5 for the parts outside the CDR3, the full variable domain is DSGVTQTPKHLITATGQRVTLRCSPRSGDLSVYWYQQSLDQGLQFLIQYYNGEERAKGNILERFSAQQFPDLHSELNLSSLELGDSALYFCASSVWQREAQETQYFGPGTRLLVL.

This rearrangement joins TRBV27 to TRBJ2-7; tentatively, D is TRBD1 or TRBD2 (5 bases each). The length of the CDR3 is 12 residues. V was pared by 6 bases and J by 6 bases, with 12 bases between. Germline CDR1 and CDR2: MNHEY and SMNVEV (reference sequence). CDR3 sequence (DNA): TGTGCCAGCAGCCACGGGACCCGCGAGCAGTACTTC. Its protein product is CASSHGTREQYF.

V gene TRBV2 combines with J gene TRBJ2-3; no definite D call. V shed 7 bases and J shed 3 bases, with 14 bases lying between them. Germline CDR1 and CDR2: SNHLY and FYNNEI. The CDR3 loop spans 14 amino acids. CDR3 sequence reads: CASNPMLRTDTQYF. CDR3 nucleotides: TGTGCCAGCAACCCGATGTTACGTACAGATACGCAGTATTTT.

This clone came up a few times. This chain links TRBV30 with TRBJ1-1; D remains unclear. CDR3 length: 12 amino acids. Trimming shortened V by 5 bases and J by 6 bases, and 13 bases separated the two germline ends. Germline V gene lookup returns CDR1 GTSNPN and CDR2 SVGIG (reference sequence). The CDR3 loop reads CAWDKGGPEAFF. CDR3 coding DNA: TGTGCCTGGGATAAGGGCGGGCCTGAAGCTTTCTTT.

Written as DNA, the CDR3 is TGTGCCATCAATAAAAGCGGGAGGGACACCGGAGGGCTGTTTTTT. Amino acids: CAINKSGRDTGGLFF. The chain combines TRBV10-3 with TRBJ2-2; 10 bases align to TRBD2. Germline CDR1 is ENHRY and CDR2 is SYGVKD. The J segment lost 13 bases and the V segment lost 7 bases, leaving 15 bases of the junction unmatched. The CDR3 sequence is 15 residues long.